The present T cell receptor (beta chain) was sequenced within a study of blood T cell repertoires in COVID-19. Study-level background: The United States, Italy and Spain were the sources of the acute and convalescent COVID-19 samples. PBMCs, B-cell-depleted T cells, or T cells were the source of the cDNA or gDNA that made up the material.

In the authors' methods: Reference gene primer amplification yielded estimated nucleated cell counts. TCRdb's table, derived via immunoSEQ multiplex PCR, lists solely in-frame clones and lacks some. V and J calls and clone size come straight from that table; D and trimming were deduced from the DNA. The table lists fewer than 250,000 clones, roughly nine tenths of them singletons. V lost 7 bases to trimming and J lost 6 bases, with 16 bases between them. The length of the CDR3 is 14 residues. Germline V gene sequence: CDR1 SGHRS, CDR2 YFSETQ. This receptor was identified in a woman between 50 and 59 years old with acute or convalescent COVID-19. Sequencing was carried out using peripheral blood. The V and J genes are TRBV5-1 and TRBJ1-4; D remains ambiguous. Here the CDR3 DNA reads TGCGCCAGCCATACCGGCCCCGCGGATGAAAAACTGTTTTTT. Its protein is CASHTGPADEKLFF. Variable domain in full (rest from reference TRBV5-1 and TRBJ1-4): KAGVTQTPRYLIKTRGQQVTLSCSPISGHRSVSWYQQTPGQGLQFLFEYFSETQRNKGNFPGRFSGRQFSNSRSEMNVSTLELGDSALYLCASHTGPADEKLFFGSGTQLSVL.